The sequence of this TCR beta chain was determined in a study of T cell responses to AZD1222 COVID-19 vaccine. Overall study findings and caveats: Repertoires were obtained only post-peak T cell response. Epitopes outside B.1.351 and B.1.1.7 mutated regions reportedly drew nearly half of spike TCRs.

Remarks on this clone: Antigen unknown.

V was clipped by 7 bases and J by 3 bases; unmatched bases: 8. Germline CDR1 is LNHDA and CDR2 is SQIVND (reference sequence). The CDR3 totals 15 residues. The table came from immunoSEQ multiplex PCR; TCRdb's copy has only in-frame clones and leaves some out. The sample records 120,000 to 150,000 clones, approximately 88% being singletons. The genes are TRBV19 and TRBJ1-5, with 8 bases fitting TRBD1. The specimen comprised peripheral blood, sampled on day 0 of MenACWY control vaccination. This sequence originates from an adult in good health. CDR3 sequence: CASTPDRAPNQPQHF. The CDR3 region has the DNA TGTGCCAGTACCCCGGACAGGGCCCCCAATCAGCCCCAGCATTTT.